The 20 T cell receptor beta chains below all came from one sample that was sequenced in a study of graft-versus-host responses after intestinal transplantation. These receptors have no identified antigens. Sequencing was performed with immunoSEQ multiplex PCR; in TCRdb, only in-frame clones are kept and a portion is missing. The sample contains 50,000 to 75,000 clones, almost 95% of which appear only once. The source material was unstimulated CD4+ T cells sorted from spleen or lymph node cells, sampled before transplant. These TCRs come from a human donor who was the organ donor for an intestinal transplant.

The chain links TRBV27 to TRBJ1-1; 7 bases map to TRBD1. CDR1 and CDR2 from the germline V gene are MNHEY and SMNVEV (reference sequence). With 5 bases clipped from V and 10 bases from J, the junction kept 10 bases outside the gene matches. The CDR3 is 13 amino acids. The CDR3: CASSRMDTGAAFF. Here the CDR3 DNA reads TGTGCCAGCAGTCGTATGGATACAGGGGCAGCTTTCTTT.

V usage is TRBV28 and J usage is TRBJ1-4; D call uncertain. V was trimmed by 1 base and J by 3 bases, leaving 0 bases between them. There are 12 residues in the CDR3. Germline V lookup: CDR1 MDHEN, CDR2 SYDVKM. In nucleotides, the CDR3 is TGTGCCAGCAGTTTATCTAATGAAAAACTGTTTTTT. Its protein product is CASSLSNEKLFF.

This rearrangement joins TRBV18 to TRBJ2-1, with TRBD1 matching 7 bases. CDR1 and CDR2 from the germline V gene are KGHSH and LQKENI. The CDR3 totals 13 residues. V lost 6 bases to trimming and J lost 7 bases; unmatched junction nucleotides: 6. The DNA for the CDR3 is TGTGCCAGCTCGCTTGAGGGGGCGAATGAGCAGTTCTTC. Translated: CASSLEGANEQFF.

The rearrangement joins TRBV7-3 to TRBJ2-2; D remains unclear. Germline CDR1 and CDR2: SGHTA and FQGTGA. This CDR3 comprises 12 residues. V dropped 8 bases and J dropped 0 bases, with 4 bases sitting between them. CDR3 nucleotide sequence: TGTGCCAGCGGCACGAACACCGGGGAGCTGTTTTTT. Its translation is CASGTNTGELFF.

This chain connects TRBV6-1 to TRBJ1-3, with D tentatively TRBD1 (6 bases). CDR1 and CDR2 from the germline V gene are MNHNS and SASEGT. Between the trimmed V and J ends, which lost 5 bases and 3 bases, there was a span of 11 bases. This CDR3 spans 14 amino acids. The DNA for the CDR3 is TGTGCCAGCAGTAACACAGGGTTTGGAAACACCATATATTTT. Encoded protein: CASSNTGFGNTIYF.

The chain carries TRBV28 and TRBJ1-2; 10 bases map to TRBD1. CDR1 MDHEN and CDR2 SYDVKM come from the germline V gene. Trimming removed 4 bases from V and 7 bases from J; junction bases left unmatched: 9. The CDR3 spans 15 residues. CDR3 DNA: TGTGCCAGCAGTTCGACGGGACAGGGGAGTCGTGGCTACACCTTC. Protein sequence: CASSSTGQGSRGYTF.

The chain uses TRBV7-3 and TRBJ1-2; D remains ambiguous. V lost 1 base to trimming and J lost 3 bases, with 9 bases between them. Per germline, CDR1 SGHTA and CDR2 FQGTGA. The CDR3 spans 14 residues. CDR3 nucleotide sequence: TGTGCCAGCAGCTTAAGCGGCGGATACTATGGCTACACCTTC. Amino acid sequence: CASSLSGGYYGYTF.

Notes on this clone: The sample has other DNA sequences that encode this CDR3 too. The chain carries TRBV20-1 and TRBJ2-7; D is undetermined. V gave up 3 bases and J gave up 5 bases, with 5 bases separating them. This CDR3 region has 10 residues. Germline CDR1 and CDR2: DFQATT and SNEGSKA (reference sequence). The CDR3 DNA follows: TGCAGTGCTAGGGGCAACGAGCAGTACTTC. Residues: CSARGNEQYF.

The gene calls are TRBV4-2 and TRBJ2-1; TRBD2 matches at 9 bases. Germline trimming cut 1 base from V and 4 bases from J; bases unmatched to any gene: 5. CDR1 and CDR2 from the germline V gene are LGHNA and YNFKEQ. The CDR3 totals 16 residues. The DNA for the CDR3 is TGTGCCAGCAGCCAAGGGGTCCTAGCGGGATACAATGAGCAGTTCTTC. As protein: CASSQGVLAGYNEQFF.

This clone was recorded once. The J gene is TRBJ1-2, the V gene TRBV11-1; no clear D. CDR1 and CDR2 from the germline V gene are SGHAT and FQDESV (reference sequence). This CDR3 region has 13 residues. Trimming left V 1 base short and J 4 bases short, with 7 bases between. Here the CDR3 DNA reads TGTGCCAGCAGCTTAGGGATAGCCTATGGCTACACCTTC. It is translated as CASSLGIAYGYTF.

V gene TRBV4-1 combines with J gene TRBJ2-3; D may be TRBD2 (5 bases). The CDR3 runs 19 residues. Per the germline V gene, CDR1 is MGHRA and CDR2 is YSYEKL. V gave up 0 bases and J gave up 0 bases, with 19 bases separating them. CDR3 in amino acids: CASSQDQVFRRTSTDTQYF. CDR3 bases: TGCGCCAGCAGCCAAGATCAGGTATTTCGGCGGACTAGCACAGATACGCAGTATTTT.

J is TRBJ1-1 and V is TRBV5-1; no clear D. The germline V gene has CDR1 SGHRS and CDR2 YFSETQ. The CDR3 runs 15 residues. Trimming removed 5 bases at V and 0 bases at J, with 14 bases between. CDR3 sequence reads: CASRGGGGMNTEAFF. The CDR3 DNA reads as TGCGCCAGCAGGGGCGGTGGAGGGATGAACACTGAAGCTTTCTTT.

This chain connects TRBV21-1 to TRBJ2-7; whether TRBD2, the table's D call, matches the DNA was not checked. TRBV21-1 is tagged as a pseudogene. The length of the CDR3 is 21 residues. CDR3 in DNA: TGTGCCAGCAGCACAAAAAAGGGGACTAGCGGGGGGACCCGGGGTGCTTTCGAGCAGTACTTC. This encodes CASSTKKGTSGGTRGAFEQYF.

V gene TRBV11-2 combines with J gene TRBJ2-7; either TRBD1 or TRBD2 may supply D (6 bases each). Trimming left V 0 bases short and J 3 bases short, with 15 bases between. This CDR3 has 16 residues. Germline loops: CDR1 SGHAT, CDR2 FQNNGV. The CDR3: CASSLEGSGAHYEQYF. CDR3 nucleotides: TGTGCCAGCAGCTTAGAGGGATCGGGGGCCCACTACGAGCAGTACTTC.

This clone has just one count. The chain combines TRBV18 with TRBJ2-7, with 9 bases lining up with TRBD1. Germline V gives CDR1 KGHSH, CDR2 LQKENI. This CDR3 contains 15 residues. V trimming: 4 bases; J trimming: 4 bases; junction bases outside the gene matches: 8. CDR3 in amino acids: CASSRTGTGIYEQYF. DNA of the CDR3: TGTGCCAGCTCACGTACCGGGACAGGGATTTACGAGCAGTACTTC.

V gene TRBV18 combines with J gene TRBJ2-5; 8 nucleotides agree with TRBD1. The J call is in doubt because the DNA end fits TRBJ2-7 better. The CDR3 is 15 residues long. Germline CDR1 KGHSH, CDR2 LQKENI. CDR3 loop: CASSPRGQVSYEQYF. CDR3 coding DNA: TGTGCCAGCTCACCCAGGGGACAGGTATCCTACGAGCAGTACTTC.

The genes are TRBV6-6 and TRBJ2-7; D is possibly TRBD1 (6 bases). The CDR3 contains 14 residues. Per germline, CDR1 MNHNY and CDR2 SVGAGI (reference sequence). The V end was cut by 0 bases, the J end by 3 bases, with 9 bases between. The CDR3 region is CASSYSTGYYEQYF. DNA for the CDR3: TGTGCCAGCAGTTACTCCACAGGGTACTACGAGCAGTACTTC.

The V gene is TRBV30, the J gene TRBJ1-1, with no clear D. Trimming shortened V by 0 bases and J by 1 base, and 9 bases separated the two germline ends. CDR3 length: 14 residues. CDR1 is GTSNPN, CDR2 SVGIG, per germline (reference sequence). The DNA of the CDR3 is TGTGCCTGGAGTGTAGTAGCAGGGAACACTGAAGCTTTCTTT. Amino acids: CAWSVVAGNTEAFF.

This clone has just one count. V usage is TRBV4-1 and J usage is TRBJ2-5; the D gene is possibly TRBD2 (6 bases). Germline loops: CDR1 MGHRA, CDR2 YSYEKL. Trimming took off 1 base at V and 4 bases at J, with 16 bases between the two ends. This CDR3 region has 16 residues. CDR3 loop: CASSQVPSLEGETQYF. The CDR3 DNA follows: TGCGCCAGCAGCCAAGTACCCTCATTGGAGGGAGAGACCCAGTACTTC.

This chain uses TRBV9 with TRBJ2-5, with unresolved D. V was trimmed by 0 bases and J by 1 base, leaving 13 bases between them. The CDR3 is 16 residues long. Germline V gives CDR1 SGDLS, CDR2 YYNGEE. CDR3 in DNA: TGTGCCAGCAGCGTAGAGGGAATGTTACCCCAAGAGACCCAGTACTTC. Translation gives CASSVEGMLPQETQYF.